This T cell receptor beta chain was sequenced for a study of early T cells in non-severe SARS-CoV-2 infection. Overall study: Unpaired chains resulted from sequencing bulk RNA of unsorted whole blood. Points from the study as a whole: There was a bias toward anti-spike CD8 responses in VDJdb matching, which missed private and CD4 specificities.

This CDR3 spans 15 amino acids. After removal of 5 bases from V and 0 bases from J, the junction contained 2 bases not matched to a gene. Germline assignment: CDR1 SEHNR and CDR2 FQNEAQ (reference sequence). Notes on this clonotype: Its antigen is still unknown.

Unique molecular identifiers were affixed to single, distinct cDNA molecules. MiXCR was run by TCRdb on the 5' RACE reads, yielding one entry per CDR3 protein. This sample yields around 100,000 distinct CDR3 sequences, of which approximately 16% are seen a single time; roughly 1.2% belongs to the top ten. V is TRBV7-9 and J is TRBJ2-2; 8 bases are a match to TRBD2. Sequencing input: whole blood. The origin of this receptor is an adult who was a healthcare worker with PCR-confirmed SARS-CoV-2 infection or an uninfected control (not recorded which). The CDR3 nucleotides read TGTGCCAGCAGCCCGACTAGCGCGAACACCGGGGAGCTGTTTTTT. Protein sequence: CASSPTSANTGELFF.